This T cell receptor beta chain was identified during a study of preoperative IRX-2 immunotherapy in early breast cancer. Treatment meaning: preoperative locoregional IRX-2 cytokine immunotherapy. Samples came from a phase Ib trial of preoperative locoregional IRX-2 cytokine immunotherapy. The CDR3 has 14 residues. The germline gives CDR1 SGHNT, CDR2 YENEEA. V lost 5 bases and J lost 5, with 15 bases in between. TCRdb's copy holds only in-frame clones and misses some; the assay was immunoSEQ multiplex PCR. Among about 5,600 clones listed, 55% to 65% were seen once. This rearrangement joins TRBV11-3 to TRBJ1-1; possibly TRBD1 for D (5 bases). This receptor was identified in a human donor with breast cancer. The sequencing used tumor tissue, collected before IRX-2 immunotherapy. The CDR3 loop is CASSPRRGWTEAFF. CDR3 nucleotides: TGTGCCAGCAGCCCCCGTAGGGGTTGGACTGAAGCTTTCTTT. Looking up the rest from reference TRBV11-3 and TRBJ1-1 gives the full variable domain: EAGVVQSPRYKIIEKKQPVAFWCNPISGHNTLYWYLQNLGQGPELLIRYENEEAVDDSQLPKDRFSAERLKGVDSTLKIQPAELGDSAVYLCASSPRRGWTEAFFGQGTRLTVV.